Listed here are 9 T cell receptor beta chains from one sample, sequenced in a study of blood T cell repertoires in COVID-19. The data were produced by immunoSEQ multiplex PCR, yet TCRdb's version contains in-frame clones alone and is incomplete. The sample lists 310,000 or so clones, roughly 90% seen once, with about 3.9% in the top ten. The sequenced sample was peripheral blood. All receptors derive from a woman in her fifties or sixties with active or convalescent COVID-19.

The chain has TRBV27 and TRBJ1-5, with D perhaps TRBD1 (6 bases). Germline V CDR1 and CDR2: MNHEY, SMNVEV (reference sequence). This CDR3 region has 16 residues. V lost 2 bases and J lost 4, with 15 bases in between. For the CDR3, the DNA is TGTGCCAGCAGTTTAGTCGGGGGGCTTGGTAATCAGCCCCAGCATTTT. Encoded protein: CASSLVGGLGNQPQHF.

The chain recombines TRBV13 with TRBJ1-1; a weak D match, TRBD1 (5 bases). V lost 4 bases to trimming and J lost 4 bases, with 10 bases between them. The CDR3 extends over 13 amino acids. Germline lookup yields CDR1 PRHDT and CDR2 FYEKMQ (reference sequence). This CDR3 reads CASSSGGFTEAFF. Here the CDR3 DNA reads TGTGCCAGCAGCTCCGGGGGTTTCACTGAAGCTTTCTTT.

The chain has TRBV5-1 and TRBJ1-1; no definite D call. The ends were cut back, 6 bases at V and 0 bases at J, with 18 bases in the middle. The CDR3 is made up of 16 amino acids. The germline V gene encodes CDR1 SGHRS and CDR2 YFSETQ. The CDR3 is CASTDGNGKMNTEAFF. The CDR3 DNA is TGCGCCAGCACCGACGGGAATGGTAAGATGAACACTGAAGCTTTCTTT.

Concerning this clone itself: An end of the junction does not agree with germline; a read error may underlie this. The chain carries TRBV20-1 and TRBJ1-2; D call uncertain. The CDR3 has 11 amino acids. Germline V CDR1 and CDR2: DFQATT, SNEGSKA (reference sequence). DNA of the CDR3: TGCAGTGCTAGGACTAATTATGGCTACACCTTC. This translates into CSARTNYGYTF.

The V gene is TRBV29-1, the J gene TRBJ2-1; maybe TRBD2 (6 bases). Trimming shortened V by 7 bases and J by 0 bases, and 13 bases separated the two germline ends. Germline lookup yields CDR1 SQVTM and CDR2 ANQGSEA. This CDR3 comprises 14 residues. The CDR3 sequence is CSALGLSSYNEQFF. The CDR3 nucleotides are TGCAGCGCCTTGGGACTGAGCTCCTACAATGAGCAGTTCTTC.

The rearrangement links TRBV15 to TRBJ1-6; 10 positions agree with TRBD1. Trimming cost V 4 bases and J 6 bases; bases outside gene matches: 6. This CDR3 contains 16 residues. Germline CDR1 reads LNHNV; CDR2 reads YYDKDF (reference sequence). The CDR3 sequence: CATSKGTGVGNSPLHF. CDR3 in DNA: TGTGCCACCAGCAAAGGGACAGGGGTTGGTAATTCACCCCTCCACTTT.

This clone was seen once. CDR3 sequence reads: CASRYDRNTEAFF. CDR3 bases: TGTGCCAGTAGATACGACAGGAACACTGAAGCTTTCTTT. The J gene is TRBJ1-1, the V gene TRBV19; perhaps TRBD1 as D (5 bases). V was cut by 6 bases and J by 1 base, with 9 bases left in between. The CDR3 sequence is 13 residues long. CDR1 is LNHDA and CDR2 is SQIVND in the germline V gene (reference sequence).

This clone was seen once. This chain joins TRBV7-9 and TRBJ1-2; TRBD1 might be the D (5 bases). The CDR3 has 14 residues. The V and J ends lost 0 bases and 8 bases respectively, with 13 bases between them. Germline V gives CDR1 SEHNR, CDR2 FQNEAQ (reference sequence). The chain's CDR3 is CASSLAGAGRGYTF. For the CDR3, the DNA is TGTGCCAGCAGCTTAGCAGGGGCAGGGCGGGGCTACACCTTC.

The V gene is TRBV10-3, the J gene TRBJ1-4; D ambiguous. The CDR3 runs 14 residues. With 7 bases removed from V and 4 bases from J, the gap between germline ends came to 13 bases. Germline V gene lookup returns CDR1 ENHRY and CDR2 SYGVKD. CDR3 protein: CAITPELDNEKLFF. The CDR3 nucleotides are TGTGCCATCACCCCGGAGCTAGATAATGAAAAACTGTTTTTT.